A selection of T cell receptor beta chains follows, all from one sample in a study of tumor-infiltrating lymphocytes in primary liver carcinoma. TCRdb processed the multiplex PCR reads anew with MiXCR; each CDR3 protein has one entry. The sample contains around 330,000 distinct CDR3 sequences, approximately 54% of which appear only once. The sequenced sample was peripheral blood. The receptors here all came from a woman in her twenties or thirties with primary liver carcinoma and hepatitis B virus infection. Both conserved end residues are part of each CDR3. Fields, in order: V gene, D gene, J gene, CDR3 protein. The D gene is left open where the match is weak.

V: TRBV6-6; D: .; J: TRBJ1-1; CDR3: CASTRGGTNTEAFF
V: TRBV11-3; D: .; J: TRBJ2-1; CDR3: CASSFTGSLVNEQFF
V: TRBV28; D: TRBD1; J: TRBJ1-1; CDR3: CASRQGDLLASF
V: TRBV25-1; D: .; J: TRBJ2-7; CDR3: CASSDQSQSYEQHF
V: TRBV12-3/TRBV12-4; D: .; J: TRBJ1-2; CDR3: CASNKRDHNGYTF
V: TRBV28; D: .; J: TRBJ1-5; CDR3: CASSLSHAGNQPQHF
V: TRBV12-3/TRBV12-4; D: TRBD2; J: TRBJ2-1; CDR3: CANSLMTSGFSHEQFF
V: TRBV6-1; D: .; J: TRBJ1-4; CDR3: CASSEEEGRGNEKLFF
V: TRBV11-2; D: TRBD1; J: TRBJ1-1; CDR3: CASNPGTGTRTEAFF
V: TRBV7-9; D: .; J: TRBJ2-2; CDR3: CASSSKDAGKLFF
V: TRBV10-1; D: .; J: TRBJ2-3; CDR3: CASGGQKDRRTTDTQYF